These 20 T cell receptor beta chains came from one sample sequenced in a study of T-cell reconstitution after alpha-beta-depleted transplantation in children. TCRbeta library preparation incorporated unique molecular identifiers. One entry per CDR3 protein, called by TCRdb with MiXCR from the PCR reads. The table lists around 400,000 distinct CDR3 sequences, roughly 22% of them singletons. The material was PBMCs from the stem cell graft donor, obtained from the stem cell graft. The receptors come from a human donor who donated a stem cell graft to a child with acute myeloid leukemia.

The rearrangement uses TRBV30 and TRBJ1-3, with D maybe TRBD1 (6 bases). The CDR3 is 14 amino acids. Deletions cut 4 bases from V and 3 bases from J, with 13 bases between. Germline CDR1 and CDR2: GTSNPN and SVGIG (reference sequence). In nucleotides, the CDR3 is TGTGCCTGGATGAAGGGGGTTGTTGGAAACACCATATATTTT. It translates to CAWMKGVVGNTIYF.

The table lists this clonotype with many counts. J is TRBJ2-7 and V is TRBV6-1; D not certain. CDR1 is MNHNS and CDR2 is SASEGT in the germline V gene. Between the trimmed V and J ends, which lost 5 bases and 9 bases, there was a span of 20 bases. There are 14 residues in the CDR3. CDR3: CASSPRSATNGQYF. The CDR3 DNA follows: TGTGCCAGCAGTCCTCGGTCAGCGACCAACGGGCAGTACTTC.

The chain has TRBV29-1 and TRBJ2-7, with D possibly TRBD1 on 6 matching bases. CDR3 length equals 12 residues. The germline V gene encodes CDR1 SQVTM and CDR2 ANQGSEA. Trimming took 5 bases from V and 4 from J, leaving 12 bases between them. The CDR3 is CSVWTAAYEQYF. DNA of the CDR3: TGCAGCGTTTGGACAGCCGCTTACGAGCAGTACTTC.

In its sample, this clonotype was seen once. The chain is built from TRBV6-2 or TRBV6-3 and TRBJ1-1; unclear D gene. Germline V lookup: CDR1 MNHEY, CDR2 SVGEGT. V lost 2 bases to trimming and J lost 0 bases, with 7 bases between them. CDR3 length: 14 residues. The CDR3 bases are TGTGCCAGCAGTTACAAGGTCATGAACACTGAAGCTTTCTTT. Encoded protein: CASSYKVMNTEAFF.

This chain connects TRBV5-1 to TRBJ2-7; possibly TRBD1 for D (6 bases). The CDR3 runs to 14 residues. Trimming took off 0 bases at V and 4 bases at J, with 11 bases between the two ends. Looked up from germline, CDR1 is SGHRS and CDR2 is YFSETQ. CDR3 sequence: CASSLAGTLYEQYF. Written as DNA, the CDR3 is TGCGCCAGCAGCTTGGCAGGGACACTTTACGAGCAGTACTTC. The entire variable domain, with the rest obtained from reference TRBV5-1 and TRBJ2-7, is as follows: KAGVTQTPRYLIKTRGQQVTLSCSPISGHRSVSWYQQTPGQGLQFLFEYFSETQRNKGNFPGRFSGRQFSNSRSEMNVSTLELGDSALYLCASSLAGTLYEQYFGPGTRLTVT.

This chain links TRBV28 with TRBJ1-5; D ambiguous. This CDR3 has 14 residues. CDR1 is MDHEN, CDR2 SYDVKM, per germline. V was cut by 6 bases and J by 4 bases, with 13 bases left in between. In DNA form, the CDR3 reads TGTGCCAGCAGATTTAGTTTATCGAATCAGCCCCAGCATTTT. This translates into CASRFSLSNQPQHF. The variable domain in full, completed from reference TRBV28 and TRBJ1-5, reads DVKVTQSSRYLVKRTGEKVFLECVQDMDHENMFWYRQDPGLGLRLIYFSYDVKMKEKGDIPEGYSVSREKKERFSLILESASTNQTSMYLCASRFSLSNQPQHFGDGTRLSIL.

This clonotype was seen only a few times. This chain joins TRBV29-1 and TRBJ2-3; TRBD1 agrees at 8 bases. V lost 4 bases and J lost 4; bases outside the gene matches: 1. The CDR3 contains 12 residues. Germline V gene lookup returns CDR1 SQVTM and CDR2 ANQGSEA. Here the CDR3 DNA reads TGCAGCGTTGTACAGGGGGCAGATACGCAGTATTTT. The encoded protein is CSVVQGADTQYF.

This clonotype was recorded at least ten times. The chain combines TRBV20-1 with TRBJ2-1; D is undetermined. V shed 3 bases and J shed 0 bases, with 18 bases lying between them. The germline V gene has CDR1 DFQATT and CDR2 SNEGSKA (reference sequence). This CDR3 contains 17 residues. The CDR3 DNA reads TGCAGTGCTAGCAATCCCCGAGCACTTAGCTCCTACAATGAGCAGTTCTTC. Protein sequence: CSASNPRALSSYNEQFF.

This clonotype was seen ten or more times. This chain joins TRBV20-1 and TRBJ1-2; D is perhaps TRBD1 (5 bases). Looked up from germline, CDR1 is DFQATT and CDR2 is SNEGSKA (reference sequence). CDR3 length: 12 residues. V was trimmed by 6 bases and J by 4 bases, leaving 12 bases between them. CDR3 residues: CSATGHGYGYTF. The CDR3 region has the DNA TGCAGTGCCACCGGACATGGCTATGGCTACACCTTC.

The gene calls are TRBV11-1 and TRBJ2-2, with TRBD2 identical over 12 bases. Germline V gene sequence: CDR1 SGHAT, CDR2 FQDESV (reference sequence). There are 18 residues in the CDR3. Trimming at V came to 3 bases and at J to 3 bases, leaving 8 bases not matched to a gene. CDR3 sequence: CASSFVGTSGSHTGELFF. Here the CDR3 DNA reads TGTGCCAGCAGCTTTGTCGGGACTAGCGGGTCCCACACCGGGGAGCTGTTTTTT.

J is TRBJ1-1 and V is TRBV3-1; no definite D call. The CDR3 totals 14 residues. Germline V lookup: CDR1 LGHDT, CDR2 YNNKEL (reference sequence). The germline V and J ends were trimmed by 5 bases and 0 bases, with 10 bases remaining between them. CDR3 DNA sequence: TGTGCCAGCAGCGACGGGGATTTGAACACTGAAGCTTTCTTT. Amino acids: CASSDGDLNTEAFF.

This clonotype came up a few times. The V gene is TRBV29-1, the J gene TRBJ1-1, with 9 bases matching TRBD1. Germline CDR1 and CDR2: SQVTM and ANQGSEA. The CDR3 has 10 amino acids. Trimming cost V 7 bases and J 10 bases; bases outside gene matches: 4. The CDR3 nucleotides read TGCAGCGCGTACAGGGGGCGAGCTTTCTTT. Translated: CSAYRGRAFF. The complete variable domain, with remaining parts taken from reference TRBV29-1 and TRBJ1-1, reads SAVISQKPSRDICQRGTSLTIQCQVDSQVTMMFWYRQQPGQSLTLIATANQGSEATYESGFVIDKFPISRPNLTFSTLTVSNMSPEDSSIYLCSAYRGRAFFGQGTRLTVV.

The sample holds many counts of this clonotype. The CDR3 spells CASSYPGLAGWEQYF. The CDR3 DNA follows: TGTGCCAGCAGTTACCCGGGACTAGCGGGATGGGAGCAGTACTTC. The rearrangement uses TRBV6-5 and TRBJ2-7; the match to TRBD2 covers 13 bases. Germline V lookup: CDR1 MNHEY, CDR2 SVGAGI. Losses at the gene ends were 2 bases for V and 7 bases for J; bases not matched to a gene: 5. The CDR3 covers 15 residues.

This chain connects TRBV15 to TRBJ2-3; 12 bases line up with TRBD2. The CDR3 is made up of 18 amino acids. With V trimmed by 1 base and J by 5 bases, 10 bases remained unmatched. In germline, CDR1 is LNHNV, CDR2 YYDKDF (reference sequence). The CDR3 coding sequence is TGTGCCACCAGCAGAGGAAACACCGGGACTAGCGGGTTAGATACGCAGTATTTT. Its protein product is CATSRGNTGTSGLDTQYF.

This clonotype was counted between two and nine times. CDR3 DNA sequence: TGCGCCAGCAGCTTAACGGGCAGTGGGACTAGGGAGCAGTACTTC. It yields the protein CASSLTGSGTREQYF. The chain uses TRBV5-1 and TRBJ2-7, with 8 nucleotides matching TRBD2. The ends lost 2 bases at V and 7 bases at J; junction bases unmatched: 11. This CDR3 is built from 15 residues. The germline gives CDR1 SGHRS, CDR2 YFSETQ.

This clonotype was counted only a few times. This chain connects TRBV5-1 to TRBJ2-1, with 8 bases that match TRBD1. Germline CDR1 reads SGHRS; CDR2 reads YFSETQ. This CDR3 spans 16 amino acids. The V and J ends lost 4 bases and 2 bases, in that order; junction bases with no gene match: 8. Here the CDR3 DNA reads TGCGCCAGCAGCGCAATGGACAGGGCCGCCTACAATGAGCAGTTCTTC. Its translation is CASSAMDRAAYNEQFF.

V usage is TRBV28 and J usage is TRBJ2-7, with D maybe TRBD2 (5 bases). Trimming left V 7 bases short and J 0 bases short, with 13 bases between. The CDR3 has 14 amino acids. From germline, CDR1 is MDHEN and CDR2 SYDVKM. CDR3 residues: CASKRAESSYEQYF. The CDR3 nucleotides read TGTGCCAGCAAGAGGGCGGAATCCTCCTACGAGCAGTACTTC.

The gene calls are TRBV15 and TRBJ2-1; the match to TRBD2 covers 8 bases. The CDR3 totals 15 residues. Germline CDR1 and CDR2: LNHNV and YYDKDF (reference sequence). Trimming removed 3 bases from V and 0 bases from J; junction bases left unmatched: 1. CDR3 nucleotides: TGTGCCACCAGCAGCAGCGGGAGCTCCTACAATGAGCAGTTCTTC. Translated: CATSSSGSSYNEQFF.

This clonotype came up a few times. The V call is TRBV7-6, the J call TRBJ1-1; 10 bases are a match to TRBD1. CDR3 length: 15 residues. Trimming cost V 4 bases and J 0 bases; bases outside gene matches: 2. Germline V CDR1 and CDR2: SGHVS, FNYEAQ. The CDR3, as DNA: TGTGCCAGCAGCTCGGGACAGGGGCTGAACACTGAAGCTTTCTTT. Encoded protein: CASSSGQGLNTEAFF.

This chain links TRBV20-1 with TRBJ1-3; D is uncertain. Trimming removed 4 bases at V and 3 bases at J, with 7 bases between. Germline CDR1 is DFQATT and CDR2 is SNEGSKA (reference sequence). This CDR3 has 12 amino acids. The CDR3 reads CSAIRGGNTIYF. For the CDR3, the DNA is TGCAGTGCTATCCGAGGTGGAAACACCATATATTTT.